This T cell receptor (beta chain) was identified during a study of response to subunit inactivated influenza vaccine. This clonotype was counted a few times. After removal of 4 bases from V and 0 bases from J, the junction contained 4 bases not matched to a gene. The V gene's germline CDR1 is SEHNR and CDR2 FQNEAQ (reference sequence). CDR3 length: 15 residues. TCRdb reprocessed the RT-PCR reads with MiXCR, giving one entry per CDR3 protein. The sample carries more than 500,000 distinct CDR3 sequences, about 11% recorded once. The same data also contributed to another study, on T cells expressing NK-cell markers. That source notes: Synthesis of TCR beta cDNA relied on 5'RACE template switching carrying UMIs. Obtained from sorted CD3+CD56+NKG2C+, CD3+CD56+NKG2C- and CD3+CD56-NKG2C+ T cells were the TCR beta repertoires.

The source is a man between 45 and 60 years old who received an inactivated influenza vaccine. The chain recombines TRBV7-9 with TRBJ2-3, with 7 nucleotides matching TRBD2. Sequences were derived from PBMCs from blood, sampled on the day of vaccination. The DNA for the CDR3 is TGTGCCAGCAGCTCTAGCGGACCTAGCACAGATACGCAGTATTTT. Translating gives CASSSSGPSTDTQYF.